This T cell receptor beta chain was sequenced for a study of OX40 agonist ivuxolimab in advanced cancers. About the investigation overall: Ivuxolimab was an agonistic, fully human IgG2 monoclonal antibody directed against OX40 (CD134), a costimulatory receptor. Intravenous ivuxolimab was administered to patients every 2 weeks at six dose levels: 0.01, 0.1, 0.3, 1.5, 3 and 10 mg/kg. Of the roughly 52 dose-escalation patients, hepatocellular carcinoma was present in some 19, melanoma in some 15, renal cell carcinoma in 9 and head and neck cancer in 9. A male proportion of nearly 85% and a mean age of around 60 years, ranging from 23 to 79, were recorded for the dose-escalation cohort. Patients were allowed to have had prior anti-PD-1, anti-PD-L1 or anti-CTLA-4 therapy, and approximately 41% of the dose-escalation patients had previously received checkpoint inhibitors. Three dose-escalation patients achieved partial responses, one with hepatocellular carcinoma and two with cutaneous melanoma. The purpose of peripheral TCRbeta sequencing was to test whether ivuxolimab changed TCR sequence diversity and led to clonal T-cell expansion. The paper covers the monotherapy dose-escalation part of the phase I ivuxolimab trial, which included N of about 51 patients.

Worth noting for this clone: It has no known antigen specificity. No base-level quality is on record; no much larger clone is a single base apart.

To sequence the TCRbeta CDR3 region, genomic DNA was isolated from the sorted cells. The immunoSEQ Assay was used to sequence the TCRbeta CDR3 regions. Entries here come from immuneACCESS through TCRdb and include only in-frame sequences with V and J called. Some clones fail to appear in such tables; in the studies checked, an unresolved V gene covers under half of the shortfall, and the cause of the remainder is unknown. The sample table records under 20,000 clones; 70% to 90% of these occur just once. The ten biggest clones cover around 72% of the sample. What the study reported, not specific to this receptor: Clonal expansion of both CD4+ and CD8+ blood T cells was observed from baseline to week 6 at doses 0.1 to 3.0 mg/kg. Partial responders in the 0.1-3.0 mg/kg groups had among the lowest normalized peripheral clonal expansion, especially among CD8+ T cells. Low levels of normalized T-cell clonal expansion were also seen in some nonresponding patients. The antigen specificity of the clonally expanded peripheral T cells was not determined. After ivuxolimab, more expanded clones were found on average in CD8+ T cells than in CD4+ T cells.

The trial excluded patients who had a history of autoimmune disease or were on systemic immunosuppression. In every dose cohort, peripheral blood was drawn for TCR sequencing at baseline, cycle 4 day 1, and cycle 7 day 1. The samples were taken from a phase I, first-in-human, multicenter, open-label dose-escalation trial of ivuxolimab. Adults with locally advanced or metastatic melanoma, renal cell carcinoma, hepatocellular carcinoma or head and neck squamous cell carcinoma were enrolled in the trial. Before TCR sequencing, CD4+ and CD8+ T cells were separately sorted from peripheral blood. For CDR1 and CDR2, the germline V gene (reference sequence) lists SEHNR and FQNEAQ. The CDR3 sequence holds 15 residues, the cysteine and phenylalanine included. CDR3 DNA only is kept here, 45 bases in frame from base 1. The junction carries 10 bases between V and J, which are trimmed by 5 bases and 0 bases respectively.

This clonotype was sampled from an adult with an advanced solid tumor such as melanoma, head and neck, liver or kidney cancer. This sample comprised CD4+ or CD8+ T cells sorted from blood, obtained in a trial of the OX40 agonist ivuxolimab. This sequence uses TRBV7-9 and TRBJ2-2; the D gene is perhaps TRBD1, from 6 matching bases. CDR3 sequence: CASSPRDTNTGELFF. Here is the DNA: TGTGCCAGCAGCCCTAGGGACACGAACACCGGGGAGCTGTTTTTT.